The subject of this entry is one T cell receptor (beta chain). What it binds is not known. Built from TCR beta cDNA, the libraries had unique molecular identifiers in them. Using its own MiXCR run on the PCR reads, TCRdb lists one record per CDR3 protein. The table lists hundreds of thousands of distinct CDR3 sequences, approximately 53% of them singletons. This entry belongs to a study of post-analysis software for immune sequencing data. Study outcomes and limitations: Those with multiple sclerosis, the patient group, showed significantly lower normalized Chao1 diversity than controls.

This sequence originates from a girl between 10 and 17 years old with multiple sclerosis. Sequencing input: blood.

CDR3 DNA: TGTGCCAGCAGCCTCCGGGACGCCTACAATGAGCAGTTCTTC. It translates to CASSLRDAYNEQFF. The genes are TRBV7-9 and TRBJ2-1; D possibly uses TRBD1 or TRBD2 (5 bases each). Trimming left V 5 bases short and J 2 bases short, with 10 bases between. The germline V gene encodes CDR1 SEHNR and CDR2 FQNEAQ (reference sequence). CDR3 size: 14 residues.